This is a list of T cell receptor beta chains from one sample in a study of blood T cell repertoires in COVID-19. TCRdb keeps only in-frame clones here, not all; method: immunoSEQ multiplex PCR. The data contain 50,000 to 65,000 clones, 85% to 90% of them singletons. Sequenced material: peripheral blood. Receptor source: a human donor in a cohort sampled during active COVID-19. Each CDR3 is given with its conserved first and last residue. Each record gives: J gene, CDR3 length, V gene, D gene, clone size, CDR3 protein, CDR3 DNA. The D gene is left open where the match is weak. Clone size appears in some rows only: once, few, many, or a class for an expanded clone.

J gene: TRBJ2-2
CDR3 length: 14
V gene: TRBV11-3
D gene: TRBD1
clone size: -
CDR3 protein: CASSQGQGTGELFF
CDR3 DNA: TGTGCCAGCAGCCAGGGACAGGGCACCGGGGAGCTGTTTTTT

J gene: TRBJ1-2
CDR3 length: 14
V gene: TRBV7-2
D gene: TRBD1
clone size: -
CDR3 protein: CASSWGQGDYGYTF
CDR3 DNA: TGTGCCAGCAGCTGGGGACAGGGAGACTATGGCTACACCTTC

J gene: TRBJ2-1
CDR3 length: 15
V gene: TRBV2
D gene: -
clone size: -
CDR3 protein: CAGTRRDSTYNEQFF
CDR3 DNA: TGTGCCGGGACCCGGCGGGACTCCACCTACAATGAGCAGTTCTTC

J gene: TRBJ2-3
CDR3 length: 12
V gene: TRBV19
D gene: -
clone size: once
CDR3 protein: CASNQGSDTQYF
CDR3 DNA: TGTGCCAGTAACCAGGGATCAGATACGCAGTATTTT

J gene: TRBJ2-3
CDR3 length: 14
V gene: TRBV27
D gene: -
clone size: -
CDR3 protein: CASSLSAATDTQYF
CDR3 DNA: TGTGCCAGCAGTTTATCGGCCGCCACAGATACGCAGTATTTT

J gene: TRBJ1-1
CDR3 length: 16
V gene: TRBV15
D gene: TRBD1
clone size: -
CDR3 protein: CATSRKGQGAYAEAFF
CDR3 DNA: TGTGCCACCAGCAGAAAAGGACAGGGGGCTTACGCTGAAGCTTTCTTT

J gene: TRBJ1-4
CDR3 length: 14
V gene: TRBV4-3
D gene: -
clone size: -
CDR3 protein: CASSQTSTNEKLFF
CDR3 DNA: TGCGCCAGCAGCCAGACTTCAACTAATGAAAAACTGTTTTTT

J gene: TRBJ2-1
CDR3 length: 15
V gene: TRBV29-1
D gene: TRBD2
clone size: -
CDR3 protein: CSVTSGEVLYNEQFF
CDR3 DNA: TGCAGCGTGACTAGCGGAGAGGTCTTATACAATGAGCAGTTCTTC

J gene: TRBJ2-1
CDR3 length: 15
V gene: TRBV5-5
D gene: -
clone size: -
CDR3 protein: CASSLWGGAYNEQFF
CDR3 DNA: TGTGCCAGCAGCTTGTGGGGAGGAGCCTACAATGAGCAGTTCTTC

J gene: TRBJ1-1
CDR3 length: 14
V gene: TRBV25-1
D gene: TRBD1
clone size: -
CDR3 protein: CASSFGTGWTEAFF
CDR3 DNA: TGTGCCAGCAGTTTTGGGACAGGGTGGACTGAAGCTTTCTTT

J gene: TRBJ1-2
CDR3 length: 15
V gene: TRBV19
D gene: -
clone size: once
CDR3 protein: CASSIFPSPSYGYTF
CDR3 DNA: TGTGCCAGTAGTATATTTCCGAGCCCCTCCTATGGCTACACCTTC

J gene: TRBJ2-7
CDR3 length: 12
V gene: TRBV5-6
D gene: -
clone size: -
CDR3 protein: CASSSTPYEQYF
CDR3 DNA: TGTGCCAGCAGTTCTACGCCCTACGAGCAGTACTTC

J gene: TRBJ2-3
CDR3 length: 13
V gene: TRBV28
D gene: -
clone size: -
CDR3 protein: CASRTESTDTQYF
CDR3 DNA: TGTGCCAGCAGGACGGAGAGCACAGATACGCAGTATTTT

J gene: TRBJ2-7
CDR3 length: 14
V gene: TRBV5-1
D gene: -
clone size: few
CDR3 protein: CASSFSAGGYEQYF
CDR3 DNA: TGCGCCAGCAGCTTTTCGGCCGGGGGCTACGAGCAGTACTTC

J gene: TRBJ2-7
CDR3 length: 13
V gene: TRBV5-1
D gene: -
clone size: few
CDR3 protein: CASSPGVSYEQYF
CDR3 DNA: TGCGCCAGCAGCCCGGGGGTTTCCTACGAGCAGTACTTC

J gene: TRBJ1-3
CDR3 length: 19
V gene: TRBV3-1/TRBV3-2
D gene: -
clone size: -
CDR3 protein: CASSPVNPGTGWSGNTIYF
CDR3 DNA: TGTGCCAGCAGCCCCGTCAACCCCGGCACGGGATGGTCTGGAAACACCATATATTTT

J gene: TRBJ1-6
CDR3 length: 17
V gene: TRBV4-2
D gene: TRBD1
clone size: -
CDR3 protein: CASSQERTGSMNSPLHF
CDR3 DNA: TGTGCCAGCAGCCAAGAACGGACAGGGTCAATGAATTCACCCCTCCACTTT

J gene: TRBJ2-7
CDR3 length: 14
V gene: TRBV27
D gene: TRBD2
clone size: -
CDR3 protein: CASTHSGTIYEQYF
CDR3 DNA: TGTGCCAGCACGCACTCCGGGACTATCTACGAGCAGTACTTC

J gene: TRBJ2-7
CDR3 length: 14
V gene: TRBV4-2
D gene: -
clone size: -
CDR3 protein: CASSQDGGSYEQYF
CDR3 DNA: TGTGCCAGCAGCCAAGATGGCGGATCCTACGAGCAGTACTTC

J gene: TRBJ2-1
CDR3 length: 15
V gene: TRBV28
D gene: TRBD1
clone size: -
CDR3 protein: CASSSPGTGVGEQFF
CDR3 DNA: TGTGCCAGCAGTTCCCCCGGGACAGGGGTAGGCGAGCAGTTCTTC

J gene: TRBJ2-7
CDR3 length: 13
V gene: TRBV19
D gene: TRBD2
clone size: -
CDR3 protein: CATSTSGTYEQYF
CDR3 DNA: TGTGCCACCTCGACTAGCGGGACCTACGAGCAGTACTTC

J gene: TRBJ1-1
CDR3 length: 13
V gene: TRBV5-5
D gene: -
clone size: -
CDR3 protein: CASSLAGDTEAFF
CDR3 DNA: TGTGCCAGCAGTCTCGCCGGGGACACTGAAGCTTTCTTT

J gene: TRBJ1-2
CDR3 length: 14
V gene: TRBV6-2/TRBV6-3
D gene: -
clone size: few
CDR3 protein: CASSYSSVVLGYTF
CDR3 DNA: TGTGCCAGCAGTTACTCGTCAGTCGTCCTCGGCTACACCTTC

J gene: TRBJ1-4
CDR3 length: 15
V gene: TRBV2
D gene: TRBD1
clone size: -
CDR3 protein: CASSETGVPNEKLFF
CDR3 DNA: TGTGCCAGCAGTGAAACAGGGGTGCCTAATGAAAAACTGTTTTTT

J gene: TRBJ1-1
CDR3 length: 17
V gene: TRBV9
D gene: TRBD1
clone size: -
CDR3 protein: CASSVLNRGEMNTEAFF
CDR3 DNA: TGTGCCAGCAGCGTTTTAAACAGGGGGGAGATGAACACTGAAGCTTTCTTT

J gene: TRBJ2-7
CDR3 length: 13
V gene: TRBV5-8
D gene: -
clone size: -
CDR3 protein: CASSLQGSYEQYF
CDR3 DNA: TGTGCCAGCAGCTTGCAGGGCTCCTACGAGCAGTACTTC

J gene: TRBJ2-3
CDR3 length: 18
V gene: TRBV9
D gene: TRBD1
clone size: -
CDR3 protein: CASSLRSGTGFSSDTQYF
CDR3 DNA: TGTGCCAGCAGCCTAAGATCCGGGACAGGGTTCAGTTCAGATACGCAGTATTTT